Listed below are T cell receptor beta chains from one sample, sequenced in a study of metastatic and nonmetastatic thyroid tumors. TCRdb reprocessed the PCR reads using MiXCR. The sample carries some 8,400 clones, 25% to 30% recorded once. The specimen was tumor tissue. These receptors all stem from a male donor with papillary thyroid cancer or a benign thyroid nodule (not recorded which). Some clones in this sample may be carry-over from other donors' samples. Each CDR3 is given with its conserved first and last residue. D genes are given only for firm matches. Clone size, where shown, is once, few, many, or a class for clones that have expanded.

v_call: TRBV12-3/TRBV12-4; d_call: TRBD1; clone_size: few; j_call: TRBJ1-6; cdr3_nt: TGTGCCAGCAGTCTGCAGGGGGCGCGGAATTCACCCCTCCACTTT; cdr3_aa: CASSLQGARNSPLHF
v_call: TRBV3-1; d_call: .; clone_size: .; j_call: TRBJ2-3; cdr3_nt: TGTGCCAGCAGCCAAGATTGGAAAGCTAGCACAGATACGCAGTATTTT; cdr3_aa: CASSQDWKASTDTQYF
v_call: TRBV24-1; d_call: TRBD1; clone_size: .; j_call: TRBJ1-1; cdr3_nt: TGTGCCACCAGTAGGGACAGGGGGGCGGACACTGAAGCTTTCTTT; cdr3_aa: CATSRDRGADTEAFF
v_call: TRBV19; d_call: .; clone_size: few; j_call: TRBJ1-3; cdr3_nt: TGTGCCAGCCGAGACAGCCGAAACACCATATATTTT; cdr3_aa: CASRDSRNTIYF
v_call: TRBV5-1; d_call: .; clone_size: .; j_call: TRBJ2-3; cdr3_nt: TGCGCCAGCAGCCAGGCAGGGGTAGATACGCAGTATTTT; cdr3_aa: CASSQAGVDTQYF
v_call: TRBV27; d_call: TRBD1; clone_size: .; j_call: TRBJ1-6; cdr3_nt: TGTGCCAGCAGTTCCCCCCACAGGGGGCCAGGCTCACCCCTCCACTTT; cdr3_aa: CASSSPHRGPGSPLHF
v_call: TRBV6-1; d_call: .; clone_size: few; j_call: TRBJ2-5; cdr3_nt: TGTGCCATCAGCAGCCCACCGACACACCAAGAGACCCAGTACTTC; cdr3_aa: CAISSPPTHQETQYF
v_call: TRBV6-5; d_call: TRBD2; clone_size: .; j_call: TRBJ2-2; cdr3_nt: TGTGCCAGCAGTTCGGGACTAGCGGGAGCGAGAACCGGGGAGCTGTTTTTT; cdr3_aa: CASSSGLAGARTGELFF
v_call: TRBV6-1; d_call: .; clone_size: few; j_call: TRBJ2-5; cdr3_nt: TGTGCCAGCAGGAGGGTTACTCTAGGAGAGACCCAGTACTTC; cdr3_aa: CASRRVTLGETQYF
v_call: TRBV28; d_call: .; clone_size: .; j_call: TRBJ2-7; cdr3_nt: TGTGCCAGCAGTTCGGACCAGGTAGCAGACGAGCAGTACTTC; cdr3_aa: CASSSDQVADEQYF
v_call: TRBV19; d_call: .; clone_size: few; j_call: TRBJ2-7; cdr3_nt: TGTGCCAGTAGCCAACCCGACAGCTACGAGCAGTACTTC; cdr3_aa: CASSQPDSYEQYF
v_call: TRBV4-1; d_call: .; clone_size: .; j_call: TRBJ1-2; cdr3_nt: TGCGCCAACAGCCAAGATGTTGCGGGTCCCTTAGCTAACTATGGCTACACCTTC; cdr3_aa: CANSQDVAGPLANYGYTF
v_call: TRBV6-2/TRBV6-3; d_call: TRBD1; clone_size: .; j_call: TRBJ2-3; cdr3_nt: TGTGCCAGCAGTTACTCAGGGGGCGCGGTTGGCGGTCGGGCTAGCACAGATACGCAGTATTTT; cdr3_aa: CASSYSGGAVGGRASTDTQYF
v_call: TRBV4-1; d_call: TRBD2; clone_size: once; j_call: TRBJ2-4; cdr3_nt: TGCGCCAGCAGCCAAGATCCCATCACTAGCGGGATAGCCAAAAACATTCAGTACTTC; cdr3_aa: CASSQDPITSGIAKNIQYF
v_call: TRBV12-3/TRBV12-4; d_call: .; clone_size: few; j_call: TRBJ2-5; cdr3_nt: TGTGCCAGCAGTCGGCGACAAGAGACCCAGTACTTC; cdr3_aa: CASSRRQETQYF
v_call: TRBV2; d_call: .; clone_size: few; j_call: TRBJ2-3; cdr3_nt: TGTGCCAGCAGTAGGACAACTAGCACAGATACGCAGTATTTT; cdr3_aa: CASSRTTSTDTQYF
v_call: TRBV3-1; d_call: TRBD2; clone_size: .; j_call: TRBJ2-7; cdr3_nt: TGTGCCAGCAGCCCGCTAGCGGGAGTGGGAAATCGGCAGTACTTC; cdr3_aa: CASSPLAGVGNRQYF
v_call: TRBV27; d_call: .; clone_size: medium-sized; j_call: TRBJ1-1; cdr3_nt: TGTGCCACACCTCGGGGGGCTAACACTGAAGCTTTCTTT; cdr3_aa: CATPRGANTEAFF
v_call: TRBV28; d_call: .; clone_size: few; j_call: TRBJ2-7; cdr3_nt: TGTGCCAGCAGTTTAGGGACACCCTACGAGCAGTACTTC; cdr3_aa: CASSLGTPYEQYF
v_call: TRBV27; d_call: .; clone_size: few; j_call: TRBJ1-2; cdr3_nt: TGTGCCAGCAGCTCGACACCTTCCTATGGCTACACCTTC; cdr3_aa: CASSSTPSYGYTF
v_call: TRBV20-1; d_call: TRBD1; clone_size: .; j_call: TRBJ1-2; cdr3_nt: TGCAGTGCCGACGACAGGGGAAGATATGGCTACACCTTC; cdr3_aa: CSADDRGRYGYTF
v_call: TRBV7-9; d_call: TRBD1; clone_size: medium-sized; j_call: TRBJ1-2; cdr3_nt: TGTGCCAGCAGCTATCAACCCGGGACAGATGGCTACACCTTC; cdr3_aa: CASSYQPGTDGYTF
v_call: TRBV6-1; d_call: .; clone_size: .; j_call: TRBJ2-5; cdr3_nt: TGTGCCCGCAGGAGAGGGGTGGGAAGGATGGAGACCCCGTACTTC; cdr3_aa: CARRRGVGRMETPYF
v_call: TRBV5-1; d_call: .; clone_size: .; j_call: TRBJ1-1; cdr3_nt: TGCGCCAGCAGCTTGTTTCCCACAGAAGGGGTGAACACTGAAGCTTTCTTT; cdr3_aa: CASSLFPTEGVNTEAFF
v_call: TRBV6-1; d_call: TRBD1; clone_size: medium-sized; j_call: TRBJ2-1; cdr3_nt: TGTGCCAGCTCTGCCCAAACCGGGACAGGGTTCAATGAGCAGTTCTTC; cdr3_aa: CASSAQTGTGFNEQFF
v_call: TRBV10-3; d_call: .; clone_size: few; j_call: TRBJ2-3; cdr3_nt: TGTGCCATCAGTGAGCCGGACACGGGCACAGATACGCAGTATTTT; cdr3_aa: CAISEPDTGTDTQYF
v_call: TRBV6-2/TRBV6-3; d_call: TRBD1; clone_size: few; j_call: TRBJ2-1; cdr3_nt: TGTGCCAGCAGCCGCAGGGACAGCTCCTACAATGAGCAGTTCTTC; cdr3_aa: CASSRRDSSYNEQFF
v_call: TRBV12-3/TRBV12-4; d_call: .; clone_size: few; j_call: TRBJ2-7; cdr3_nt: TGTGCCAGCAGCCAACAAGCCCTTGGCTCCTACGAGCAGTACTTC; cdr3_aa: CASSQQALGSYEQYF
v_call: TRBV7-9; d_call: .; clone_size: .; j_call: TRBJ1-1; cdr3_nt: TGTGCCAGCAGCGCCCGGGACACGAACACTGAAGCTTTCTTT; cdr3_aa: CASSARDTNTEAFF
v_call: TRBV28; d_call: .; clone_size: few; j_call: TRBJ1-2; cdr3_nt: TGTGCCAGCAGCACCACAGGCCGAGCTAACTATGGCTACACCTTC; cdr3_aa: CASSTTGRANYGYTF
v_call: TRBV6-6; d_call: .; clone_size: medium-sized; j_call: TRBJ1-4; cdr3_nt: TGTGCCAGCAGTTATTCGGGGAGCGGGACACGAAGGGGTAATGAAAAACTGTTTTTT; cdr3_aa: CASSYSGSGTRRGNEKLFF
v_call: TRBV12-3/TRBV12-4; d_call: TRBD1; clone_size: .; j_call: TRBJ2-2; cdr3_nt: TGTGCCACGCGGACAGGGGGTTTTACCGGGGAGCTGTTTTTT; cdr3_aa: CATRTGGFTGELFF
v_call: TRBV12-3/TRBV12-4; d_call: TRBD1; clone_size: few; j_call: TRBJ1-2; cdr3_nt: TGTGCCAGCAGTTCCCTCTCCGGACAGGGGGGGAGCAACTATGGCTACACCTTC; cdr3_aa: CASSSLSGQGGSNYGYTF
v_call: TRBV2; d_call: .; clone_size: .; j_call: TRBJ2-6; cdr3_nt: TGTGCCAGCAGTGAAGAATGGGGGGCTGGGGCCAACGTCCTGACTTTC; cdr3_aa: CASSEEWGAGANVLTF
v_call: TRBV18; d_call: .; clone_size: .; j_call: TRBJ1-1; cdr3_nt: TGTGCCAGCTCCCCTTATATCGGTGAAGCTTTCTTT; cdr3_aa: CASSPYIGEAFF
v_call: TRBV28; d_call: .; clone_size: .; j_call: TRBJ2-3; cdr3_nt: TGTGCCAGCAGTTCGGGGGGCACAGATACGCAGTATTTT; cdr3_aa: CASSSGGTDTQYF
v_call: TRBV6-6; d_call: .; clone_size: .; j_call: TRBJ2-7; cdr3_nt: TGTGCCAGCAGTTACTCGCGGAACTTAGCTGGATCCTACGAGCAGTACTTC; cdr3_aa: CASSYSRNLAGSYEQYF
v_call: TRBV20-1; d_call: .; clone_size: .; j_call: TRBJ2-6; cdr3_nt: TGCAGTGCTAGTCCGATCTCTGGGGCCAACGTCCTGACTTTC; cdr3_aa: CSASPISGANVLTF
v_call: TRBV27; d_call: .; clone_size: few; j_call: TRBJ1-1; cdr3_nt: TGTGCCAGCAGTTCCCGGACGGGAAAGAACACTGAAGCTTTCTTT; cdr3_aa: CASSSRTGKNTEAFF
v_call: TRBV9; d_call: .; clone_size: .; j_call: TRBJ2-7; cdr3_nt: TGTGCCAGCAGCGTAAACGGGCCAAGCGAGCAGTACTTC; cdr3_aa: CASSVNGPSEQYF
v_call: TRBV6-1; d_call: .; clone_size: few; j_call: TRBJ2-1; cdr3_nt: TGTGCCAGCAGACGGACGGGATACAATGAGCAGTTCTTC; cdr3_aa: CASRRTGYNEQFF
v_call: TRBV27; d_call: TRBD2; clone_size: .; j_call: TRBJ2-5; cdr3_nt: TGTGCCAGCAGTTTATTAGGAGCGGGAGCCGGGGGAGAGACCCAGTACTTC; cdr3_aa: CASSLLGAGAGGETQYF
v_call: TRBV5-1; d_call: .; clone_size: .; j_call: TRBJ2-6; cdr3_nt: TGCGCCAGCAGCTTGGCTGGGGCCAACGTCCTGACTTTC; cdr3_aa: CASSLAGANVLTF
v_call: TRBV4-2; d_call: TRBD2; clone_size: many; j_call: TRBJ2-1; cdr3_nt: TGTGCCAGCAGCCAAGAACTAGCGGGGGGATGGAATGAGCAGTTCTTC; cdr3_aa: CASSQELAGGWNEQFF
v_call: TRBV2; d_call: .; clone_size: .; j_call: TRBJ2-1; cdr3_nt: TGTGCCAGCAGTGGCCCGGGGAGCTACAATGAGCAGTTCTTC; cdr3_aa: CASSGPGSYNEQFF
v_call: TRBV19; d_call: TRBD1; clone_size: medium-sized; j_call: TRBJ2-2; cdr3_nt: TGTGCCAGTAGTATCCCGGGACAGGGGATCGGGGAGCTGTTTTTT; cdr3_aa: CASSIPGQGIGELFF
v_call: TRBV7-6; d_call: TRBD2; clone_size: few; j_call: TRBJ2-7; cdr3_nt: TGTGCCAGCAGCTTAGCCAGCGGGAATGAGCAGTACTTC; cdr3_aa: CASSLASGNEQYF
v_call: TRBV6-1; d_call: .; clone_size: few; j_call: TRBJ2-7; cdr3_nt: TGTGCCAGCAGTGAATCAGCAGGGGGGTCCTACGAGCAGTACTTC; cdr3_aa: CASSESAGGSYEQYF
v_call: TRBV6-1; d_call: TRBD2; clone_size: few; j_call: TRBJ2-7; cdr3_nt: TGTGCCAGCAGTGTGAAGCCGGGGACTAGCGGGAGGCAGGACGAGCAGTACTTC; cdr3_aa: CASSVKPGTSGRQDEQYF
v_call: TRBV28; d_call: TRBD1; clone_size: .; j_call: TRBJ2-1; cdr3_nt: TGTGCCAGCAGTTTTGCAGGGGGCTGGAATGAGCAGTTCTTC; cdr3_aa: CASSFAGGWNEQFF
v_call: TRBV6-1; d_call: .; clone_size: medium-sized; j_call: TRBJ2-7; cdr3_nt: TGTGCCAGCAGCTATCCACTTAGACAGGCTAGCTACGAGCAGTACTTC; cdr3_aa: CASSYPLRQASYEQYF
v_call: TRBV30; d_call: TRBD1; clone_size: .; j_call: TRBJ1-6; cdr3_nt: TGTGCCTGGAGCCCGGGACAGGGGGCCTCACCCCTCCACTTT; cdr3_aa: CAWSPGQGASPLHF
v_call: TRBV28; d_call: .; clone_size: few; j_call: TRBJ2-5; cdr3_nt: TGTGCCAGCAGTCCCAACACCTTGCGTGAGACCCAGTACTTC; cdr3_aa: CASSPNTLRETQYF
v_call: TRBV7-2; d_call: .; clone_size: few; j_call: TRBJ2-6; cdr3_nt: TGTGCCAGCAGCTTACAATCTGGGGCCAACGTCCTGACTTTC; cdr3_aa: CASSLQSGANVLTF
v_call: TRBV11-1; d_call: .; clone_size: many; j_call: TRBJ1-3; cdr3_nt: TGTGCCAGCAGCCTAATATTCGGACTTGAAGGAAACACCATATATTTT; cdr3_aa: CASSLIFGLEGNTIYF